This entry is about one TCR beta chain. The target antigen is unknown. Trimming pared 1 base from V and 11 bases from J, leaving 11 bases between. The V gene's germline CDR1 is GTSNPN and CDR2 SVGIG (reference sequence). The CDR3 spans 11 residues. The sample originates from a study of post-analysis software for immune sequencing data. Whole-study context: Several disease courses (relapsing-remitting, secondary progressive and progressive-relapsing) of multiple sclerosis were included. General study findings and limits: Co-batched samples clustered tightly together by F measure. Relative to controls, patients had a few TRBV segments at higher frequency, with TRBV5-6, TRBV5-1 and TRBV20-1 among these. For normalized Chao1 diversity, multiple sclerosis patients scored significantly lower than controls did.

Included in the TCR beta cDNA libraries were unique molecular identifiers. The authors obtained 400,000 to 600,000 cDNA molecules from approximately 0.95 to 9.8 million T cells. TCRdb itself ran the PCR reads through MiXCR, one entry per CDR3 protein. The sample comprises roughly 620,000 distinct CDR3 sequences, roughly two fifths of which are singletons, and 1.5% to 2% rests with the top ten. The sample comprised blood. This receptor was taken from a girl under 18 with multiple sclerosis. V is TRBV30 and J is TRBJ2-5; D may be TRBD1 or TRBD2 (5 bases each). The CDR3 DNA sequence: TGTGCCTGGAGTGCAGGGAGAGAGCAGTACTTC. This sequence encodes CAWSAGREQYF.